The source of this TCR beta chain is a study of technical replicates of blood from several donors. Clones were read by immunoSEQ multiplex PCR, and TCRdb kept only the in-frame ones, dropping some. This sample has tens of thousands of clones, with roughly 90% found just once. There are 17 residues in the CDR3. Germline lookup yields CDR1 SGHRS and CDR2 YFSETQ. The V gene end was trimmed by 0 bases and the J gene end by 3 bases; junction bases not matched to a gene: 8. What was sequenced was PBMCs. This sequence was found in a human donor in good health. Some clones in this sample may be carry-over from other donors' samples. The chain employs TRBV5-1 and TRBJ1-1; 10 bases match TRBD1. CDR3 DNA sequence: TGCGCCAGCAGCTTGGCTCGGACAGGGGGGGGGTACACTGAAGCTTTCTTT. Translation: CASSLARTGGGYTEAFF.